The table lists the clone carrying this T cell receptor beta chain with many counts. Antigen specificity is unknown. Authors' analysis steps: The distant-metastasis classifier for papillary thyroid cancer was built from CDR3 differences across clinicopathological groups. TCRdb re-clonotyped the PCR reads through MiXCR. TCRdb's processing, not the authors' own work, is the source of the V and J calls. The repertoire includes fewer than 4,500 clones, nearly 30% of them detected once, and roughly 17% sits in the top ten. Germline loops: CDR1 SGHTA, CDR2 FQGNSA. The CDR3 contains 15 residues. The germline V and J ends were trimmed by 5 bases and 7 bases, with 17 bases remaining between them. The data stem from a study of metastatic and nonmetastatic thyroid tumors. Study information: The authors compared repertoires across blood and tumor or nodule tissue from malignant and benign thyroid patients.

No treatment had been given to any patient before thyroid surgery. Study outcomes and limitations: In blood and tumor, TCR beta diversity was reportedly significantly higher in malignant thyroid tumors than in benign nodules.

This chain connects TRBV7-2 to TRBJ2-2; D not resolved. The TCR comes from a male donor with papillary thyroid cancer or a benign thyroid nodule (not recorded which). Some clones in this sample may be carry-over from other donors' samples. Sequencing input: adjacent normal tissue. The CDR3 reads CASSPDQRDGGELFF. Written as DNA, the CDR3 is TGTGCCAGCAGCCCGGATCAGCGTGATGGCGGGGAGCTGTTTTTT.